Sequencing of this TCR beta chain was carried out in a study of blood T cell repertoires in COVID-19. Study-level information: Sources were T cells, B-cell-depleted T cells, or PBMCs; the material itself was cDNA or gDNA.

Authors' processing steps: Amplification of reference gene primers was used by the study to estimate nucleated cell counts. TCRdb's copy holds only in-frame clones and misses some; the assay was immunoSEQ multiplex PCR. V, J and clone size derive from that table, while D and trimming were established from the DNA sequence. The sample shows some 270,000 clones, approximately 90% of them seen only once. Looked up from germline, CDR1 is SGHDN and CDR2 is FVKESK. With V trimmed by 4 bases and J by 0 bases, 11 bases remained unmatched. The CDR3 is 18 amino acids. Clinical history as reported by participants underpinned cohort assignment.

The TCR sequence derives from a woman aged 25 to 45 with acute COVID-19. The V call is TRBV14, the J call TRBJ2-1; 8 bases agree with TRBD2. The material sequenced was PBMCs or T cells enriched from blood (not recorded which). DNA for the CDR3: TGTGCCAGCAGCCCCCTAGCGGGTAGCGTGAGCTCCTACAATGAGCAGTTCTTC. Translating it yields CASSPLAGSVSSYNEQFF.